Shown below are 18 T cell receptor beta chains from a single sample sequenced in a study of beta chain features in type 1 diabetes. Sequencing targeted expressed TCRB transcripts, as all isolated RNA had been reverse transcribed. Profiling relied on immunoSEQ multiplex PCR, and the TCRdb table lists in-frame clones only, not all of them. This sample has 160,000 or so clones, with more than 9.5% found just once. Sequencing was done on a sample of central memory CD4+ T cells from blood. Receptors originate from a man aged 18 to 29 in good health.

This chain connects TRBV7-9 to TRBJ2-1; the match to TRBD1 covers 7 bases. The CDR3 has 16 residues. V gave up 5 bases and J gave up 5 bases; unmatched junction bases: 12. Germline CDR1 SEHNR, CDR2 FQNEAQ (reference sequence). This CDR3 is CASSHPLGRGNNEQFF. CDR3 coding DNA: TGTGCCAGCAGCCACCCCCTAGGCAGGGGGAACAATGAGCAGTTCTTC.

The rearrangement uses TRBV4-3 and TRBJ2-3; TRBD2 matches at 7 bases. Germline CDR1 and CDR2: LGHNA and YSLEER. The CDR3 contains 15 residues. Trimming removed 6 bases from V and 4 bases from J; junction bases left unmatched: 10. Here the CDR3 DNA reads TGCGCCAGCAGTCTAGCGGTGATCAGACCAGATACGCAGTATTTT. Amino acids: CASSLAVIRPDTQYF.

The chain carries TRBV20-1 and TRBJ1-2; D not certain. V was trimmed by 6 bases and J by 4 bases, leaving 9 bases between them. Per the germline V gene, CDR1 is DFQATT and CDR2 is SNEGSKA (reference sequence). This CDR3 has 11 residues. The CDR3 spells CSAKDGYGYTF. The CDR3 DNA is TGCAGTGCAAAAGACGGCTATGGCTACACCTTC.

The chain recombines TRBV5-4 with TRBJ2-7; D is ambiguous. The CDR3 runs to 14 residues. From germline, CDR1 is SGHNT and CDR2 YYREEE (reference sequence). Trimming pared 0 bases from V and 0 bases from J, leaving 7 bases between. The chain's CDR3 is CASSLEGRSYEQYF. DNA for the CDR3: TGTGCCAGCAGCTTGGAGGGCCGCTCCTACGAGCAGTACTTC.

The V call is TRBV5-6, the J call TRBJ2-3; no definite D call. This CDR3 has 10 residues. Germline values: CDR1 SGHDT, CDR2 YYEEEE. Trimming removed 10 bases from V and 2 bases from J, with 5 bases in between. CDR3 protein: CAGPTDTQYF. The CDR3 nucleotides are TGTGCCGGCCCCACAGATACGCAGTATTTT.

This clone showed up just a few times. The gene calls are TRBV10-3 and TRBJ2-5, with D hard to call. The CDR3 loop spans 12 amino acids. Between the trimmed V and J ends, which lost 0 bases and 8 bases, there was a span of 7 bases. The V gene's germline CDR1 is ENHRY and CDR2 SYGVKD. In DNA, the CDR3 is TGTGCCATCAGTGAGTCGTTGAACACCCAGTACTTC. Amino acids: CAISESLNTQYF.

This clone was seen a few times. The chain couples TRBV5-4 to TRBJ1-2; D unresolved. V was trimmed by 0 bases and J by 2 bases, leaving 8 bases between them. Looked up from germline, CDR1 is SGHNT and CDR2 is YYREEE (reference sequence). CDR3 length: 14 residues. The CDR3 reads CASSLGRGNYGYTF. As DNA, the CDR3 is TGTGCCAGCAGCTTGGGCCGGGGAAACTATGGCTACACCTTC.

The V gene is TRBV6-1, the J gene TRBJ2-3; D uncertain. V was pared by 6 bases and J by 1 base, with 5 bases between. The CDR3 is 12 amino acids. Germline V gene lookup returns CDR1 MNHNS and CDR2 SASEGT. CDR3 region: CASRQGTDTQYF. In DNA form, the CDR3 reads TGTGCCAGCAGGCAGGGCACAGATACGCAGTATTTT.

This clone showed up many times. As DNA, the CDR3 is TGTGCCAGCAGCCATATGACAGGAAGGGAGACCCAGTACTTC. Its protein product is CASSHMTGRETQYF. J is TRBJ2-5 and V is TRBV14; D may be TRBD1 (6 bases). Deletions cut 3 bases from V and 5 bases from J, with 13 bases between. This CDR3 is built from 14 residues. Germline V lookup: CDR1 SGHDN, CDR2 FVKESK.

This clone was picked up a small number of times. The chain is built from TRBV7-9 and TRBJ2-7; 10 positions agree with TRBD2. With 4 bases clipped from V and 4 bases from J, the junction kept 10 bases outside the gene matches. The CDR3 has 16 residues. Germline V gene lookup returns CDR1 SEHNR and CDR2 FQNEAQ (reference sequence). The CDR3 region is CASSSAGGPFSYEQYF. CDR3 DNA: TGTGCCAGCAGCTCAGCGGGAGGGCCGTTTAGTTACGAGCAGTACTTC.

This clone was recorded at least ten times. The V call is TRBV10-3, the J call TRBJ2-3; D may be TRBD2 (5 bases). CDR3 size: 13 residues. V was trimmed by 7 bases and J by 5 bases, leaving 13 bases between them. From germline, CDR1 is ENHRY and CDR2 SYGVKD. Written as DNA, the CDR3 is TGTGCCATCAAAGGGCCCAGCGGAGATACGCAGTATTTT. It translates to CAIKGPSGDTQYF.

The chain couples TRBV5-1 to TRBJ2-7; D may be TRBD1 (5 bases). CDR1 and CDR2 (germline): SGHRS, YFSETQ. Trimming took off 0 bases at V and 5 bases at J, with 12 bases between the two ends. The CDR3 loop spans 14 amino acids. The CDR3 is CASSLGQGRDEQYF. In DNA, the CDR3 is TGCGCCAGCAGCTTGGGGCAGGGAAGAGACGAGCAGTACTTC.

The V gene is TRBV6-6, the J gene TRBJ2-1, with 7 bases that match TRBD2. Per germline, CDR1 MNHNY and CDR2 SVGAGI (reference sequence). The CDR3 runs to 13 residues. V gave up 8 bases and J gave up 3 bases; unmatched junction bases: 4. CDR3 bases: TGTGCCAGCGCGGGGGAGCGCTACAATGAGCAGTTCTTC. Encoded protein: CASAGERYNEQFF.

This clone was recorded a few times. The J gene is TRBJ2-1, the V gene TRBV30; TRBD2 matches at 8 bases. CDR1 and CDR2 (germline): GTSNPN, SVGIG (reference sequence). Trimming removed 4 bases from V and 3 bases from J; junction bases left unmatched: 5. The CDR3 spans 14 residues. Here the CDR3 DNA reads TGTGCCTGGACTCGGCGGGGGGTCTACAATGAGCAGTTCTTC. Translating gives CAWTRRGVYNEQFF.

To note about this clone: Germline is not matched at one junction end, which may reflect a read error. The chain links TRBV9 to TRBJ2-3, with 11 bases that match TRBD2. The CDR3 contains 16 residues. The germline CDR1 and CDR2 sequences are SGDLS and YYNGEE. The CDR3 coding sequence is TGTGCCAGCAGAGTAGGACTAGCGGGTGATCCAGATACGCAGTATTTT. Encoded protein: CASRVGLAGDPDTQYF.

The chain carries TRBV18 and TRBJ2-3, with D unclear. The CDR3 is made up of 13 amino acids. Germline loops: CDR1 KGHSH, CDR2 LQKENI. V dropped 2 bases and J dropped 5 bases, with 8 bases sitting between them. The CDR3 spells CASSPGFGDTQYF. CDR3 in DNA: TGTGCCAGCTCACCAGGGTTCGGAGATACGCAGTATTTT.

The genes are TRBV4-3 and TRBJ2-1, with D tentatively TRBD1 (7 bases). The V end was cut by 0 bases, the J end by 6 bases, with 12 bases between. This CDR3 is 15 amino acids long. CDR1 LGHNA and CDR2 YSLEER come from the germline V gene. CDR3 sequence reads: CASSQERRGRNEQFF. CDR3 sequence (DNA): TGCGCCAGCAGCCAAGAGAGGAGGGGGCGCAATGAGCAGTTCTTC.

This chain links TRBV5-4 with TRBJ2-1; D is uncertain. This CDR3 spans 15 amino acids. Deletions cut 3 bases from V and 0 bases from J, with 10 bases between. The germline CDR1 and CDR2 sequences are SGHNT and YYREEE (reference sequence). The CDR3 sequence is CASSSHSGSYNEQFF. The CDR3 region has the DNA TGTGCCAGCAGCTCCCACTCCGGCTCCTACAATGAGCAGTTCTTC.